This TCR beta chain was identified during a study of T cell responses to AZD1222 COVID-19 vaccine. Study-level findings and limits: Most donors were white British and more were female, and clonal diversity was possibly underestimated.

TCRdb's copy holds only in-frame clones and misses some; the assay was immunoSEQ multiplex PCR. Of around 88,000 clones detected, approximately 86% appear once; the ten largest clones hold under 13%. Note on this clone: Its antigen is as yet unknown.

The CDR3 runs 19 residues. Trimming removed 2 bases from V and 2 bases from J, with 21 bases in between. Germline V gene data show CDR1 as MNHEY and CDR2 as SVGEGT. This receptor was obtained from an adult in good health. Source: peripheral blood, taken on day 0 of MenACWY control vaccination. The rearrangement uses TRBV6-2 or TRBV6-3 and TRBJ1-4, with D tentatively TRBD1 (5 bases). The CDR3, as DNA: TGTGCCAGCAGTTACAATGCGCCGGGACTCCCCTCGACTAATGAAAAACTGTTTTTT. It yields the protein CASSYNAPGLPSTNEKLFF.